These 26 T cell receptor beta chains were all obtained from the same sample, sequenced in a study of T cells in Graves' hyperthyroidism and ophthalmopathy. Amplified TCR beta CDR3 regions derived from RNA transcripts. TCR CDR3 regions were first amplified by RT-PCR with HTBI primers. TCRdb reanalysed the multiplex PCR reads using MiXCR and keeps one entry per CDR3 protein. The table includes a few hundred thousand distinct CDR3 sequences, roughly a sixth detected once. Sequencing input: blood. The receptors here all came from a woman in her thirties or forties with Graves' ophthalmopathy.

This clonotype was observed a few times. This rearrangement joins TRBV13 to TRBJ1-6; D possibly corresponds to TRBD1 (6 bases). CDR3 length equals 15 residues. CDR1 and CDR2 from the germline V gene are PRHDT and FYEKMQ (reference sequence). Trimming removed 4 bases from V and 4 bases from J, with 11 bases in between. CDR3 DNA sequence: TGTGCCAGCAGCTCCAACAGGGATTATAATTCACCCCTCCACTTT. Its translation: CASSSNRDYNSPLHF.

This clonotype showed up many times. V usage is TRBV2 and J usage is TRBJ2-7; 7 bases line up with TRBD2. The CDR3 covers 15 residues. The V gene's germline CDR1 is SNHLY and CDR2 FYNNEI. V shed 3 bases and J 6 bases; nucleotides not matched to a gene: 11. In DNA, the CDR3 is TGTGCCAGCAGTGAGAGTCGCGGGAGAGGCTTCGAGCAGTACTTC. Translated: CASSESRGRGFEQYF.

Ten or more counts support this clonotype. V is TRBV11-2 and J is TRBJ2-1, with 10 bases identical to TRBD1. The CDR3 runs to 15 residues. Germline CDR1 and CDR2: SGHAT and FQNNGV. Unmatched junction bases numbered 7, after V lost 5 bases and J lost 6 bases. The CDR3 DNA reads as TGTGCCAGCAGCCCCCGACAGGGGGCGGGCAATGAGCAGTTCTTC. Its protein product is CASSPRQGAGNEQFF.

The chain combines TRBV7-2 with TRBJ2-1; 11 nucleotides match TRBD2. CDR3 length equals 15 residues. Germline-derived CDR1 and CDR2 are SGHTA and FQGNSA. Trimming at V came to 4 bases and at J to 4 bases, leaving 3 bases not matched to a gene. The CDR3 spells CASSYTSGSYNEQFF. CDR3 sequence (DNA): TGTGCCAGCAGCTACACTAGCGGGAGTTACAATGAGCAGTTCTTC.

The CDR3 DNA sequence: TGTGCCAGTAGTATTATCGGCAGGGGGCCGAATCAGCCCCAGCATTTT. Its protein product is CASSIIGRGPNQPQHF. The rearrangement links TRBV19 to TRBJ1-5; 8 positions agree with TRBD1. Germline CDR1 reads LNHDA; CDR2 reads SQIVND (reference sequence). The CDR3 runs to 16 residues. J lost 4 bases, V lost 3 bases, and 8 bases had no gene match.

The table lists this clonotype with many counts. The gene calls are TRBV20-1 and TRBJ1-1; TRBD1 is a possible D gene (6 bases). Trimming stripped 6 bases from V and 1 base from J, with 21 bases between. CDR3 length: 16 residues. The V gene's germline CDR1 is DFQATT and CDR2 SNEGSKA (reference sequence). The CDR3 reads CSAPPSTGTGNTEAFF. Here the CDR3 DNA reads TGCAGTGCCCCCCCATCTACAGGGACGGGGAACACTGAAGCTTTCTTT.

On this clonotype: This may come from a read error, since a much larger clone is one base off. The V gene is TRBV5-1, the J gene TRBJ2-1; tentatively, D is TRBD1 (7 bases). Germline CDR1 is SGHRS and CDR2 is YFSETQ. The ends were cut back, 3 bases at V and 6 bases at J, with 16 bases in the middle. The CDR3 is 15 amino acids. The CDR3 DNA reads as TGCGCCAGCAGCTCTCACGCGGGACAGTTCAATGAGCAGTTCTTC. Translating it yields CASSSHAGQFNEQFF.

The chain has TRBV19 and TRBJ1-3; D is possibly TRBD1 (6 bases). V was clipped by 5 bases and J by 1 base, with 15 bases between them. The germline gives CDR1 LNHDA, CDR2 SQIVND (reference sequence). The CDR3 is 16 amino acids. CDR3 nucleotide sequence: TGTGCCAGTAGTCCGGGCAGGGGTGGTTCTGGAAACACCATATATTTT. Amino acids: CASSPGRGGSGNTIYF.

As concerns this clonotype: Just one base apart from a much larger clone, this may be a read error. V gene TRBV30 combines with J gene TRBJ2-7, with 9 bases fitting TRBD2. Germline V gene lookup returns CDR1 GTSNPN and CDR2 SVGIG (reference sequence). CDR3 length: 14 amino acids. Trimming took 4 bases from V and 2 from J; bases not matched to a gene: 6. CDR3 in amino acids: CAWTAGGHPYEQYF. The CDR3 nucleotides are TGTGCCTGGACTGCGGGAGGGCACCCCTACGAGCAGTACTTC.

V usage is TRBV15 and J usage is TRBJ2-7; D uncertain. This CDR3 region has 15 residues. Per the germline V gene, CDR1 is LNHNV and CDR2 is YYDKDF (reference sequence). The V end lost 1 base, the J end lost 4 bases, and 14 bases lay between the germline ends. The CDR3 loop reads CATSRALVGPYEQYF. As DNA, the CDR3 is TGTGCCACCAGCAGAGCCCTAGTCGGGCCTTACGAGCAGTACTTC.

This clonotype was recorded at least ten times. The chain recombines TRBV28 with TRBJ2-3, with 14 bases fitting TRBD2. With 9 bases clipped from V and 5 bases from J, the junction kept 19 bases outside the gene matches. Germline values: CDR1 MDHEN, CDR2 SYDVKM. The CDR3 length is 19 residues. CDR3 sequence reads: CASAAPWTSGRKSGDTQYF. The CDR3 DNA reads TGTGCCAGTGCTGCCCCATGGACTAGCGGGAGGAAATCCGGAGATACGCAGTATTTT.

This clonotype was detected a few times. The chain recombines TRBV6-1 with TRBJ1-1, with a tentative D call TRBD1 (5 bases). Looked up from germline, CDR1 is MNHNS and CDR2 is SASEGT. This CDR3 is 15 amino acids long. Trimming took 7 bases from V and 1 from J, leaving 16 bases between them. This CDR3 is CASKPGGWGNTEAFF. As DNA, the CDR3 is TGTGCCAGCAAGCCGGGGGGTTGGGGGAACACTGAAGCTTTCTTT.

The sample holds many counts of this clonotype. CDR3 protein: CASSYFRGLNTEAFF. The DNA of the CDR3 is TGTGCCAGCAGTTACTTCAGGGGCTTGAACACTGAAGCTTTCTTT. The chain is built from TRBV6-2 or TRBV6-3 and TRBJ1-1; TRBD1 is a possible D gene (6 bases). CDR3 size: 15 residues. CDR1 is MNHEY, CDR2 SVGEGT, per germline. Trimming stripped 1 base from V and 0 bases from J, with 9 bases between.

This clonotype turned up a few times. The CDR3 is CASSLGGRGALPRYEQYF. In nucleotides, the CDR3 is TGTGCCAGCAGCTTAGGGGGTAGGGGGGCCCTTCCCCGCTACGAGCAGTACTTC. The chain uses TRBV7-8 and TRBJ2-7, with D possibly called TRBD1 or TRBD2 (6 bases each). Trimming removed 1 base from V and 3 bases from J, with 22 bases in between. Germline values: CDR1 SGHVS, CDR2 FQNEAQ. The CDR3 runs 18 residues. Combining the CDR3 with reference TRBV7-8 and TRBJ2-7 gives the whole variable domain GAGVSQSPRYKVAKRGQDVALRCDPISGHVSLFWYQQALGQGPEFLTYFQNEAQLDKSGLPSDRFFAERPEGSVSTLKIQRTQQEDSAVYLCASSLGGRGALPRYEQYFGPGTRLTVT.

A few counts support this clonotype. The chain carries TRBV12-3 or TRBV12-4 and TRBJ1-2, with D possibly TRBD1 on 6 matching bases. With 2 bases removed from V and 14 bases from J, the gap between germline ends came to 12 bases. The CDR3 loop spans 11 amino acids. As DNA, the CDR3 is TGTGCCAGCAGTTTAATGGGGGCGTTTACCTTC. Translation gives CASSLMGAFTF.

This clonotype was recorded a few times. The gene calls are TRBV5-1 and TRBJ2-5; 12 bases match TRBD1. V dropped 5 bases and J dropped 4; count of bases not matched to a gene: 18. Germline CDR1 SGHRS, CDR2 YFSETQ. The CDR3 has 19 amino acids. CDR3 DNA sequence: TGCGCCAGCAGACATCCGGGACAGGGGGCGCCGACGCCTTCAGAGACCCAGTACTTC. Translating gives CASRHPGQGAPTPSETQYF.

The sample holds many counts of this clonotype. This chain joins TRBV12-3 or TRBV12-4 and TRBJ2-7; D remains ambiguous. V dropped 7 bases and J dropped 6 bases, with 13 bases sitting between them. CDR3 length equals 12 residues. The CDR3 region has the DNA TGTGCCAGCACCCTCACCGCCCGCGAGCAGTACTTC. Protein sequence: CASTLTAREQYF.

In regard to this clonotype: This could be a read error, since a much larger clone is one nucleotide away. The J gene is TRBJ2-7, the V gene TRBV28, with 7 nucleotides matching TRBD2. Germline CDR1 and CDR2: MDHEN and SYDVKM. This CDR3 has 15 residues. This chain's CDR3 is CASSSFGRQFYEQCF. In nucleotides, the CDR3 is TGTGCCAGCAGTTCGTTCGGGAGGCAGTTCTACGAGCAGTGCTTC.

Ten or more counts support this clonotype. The chain links TRBV7-3 to TRBJ2-2; the match to TRBD2 covers 11 bases. The CDR3 is 17 residues long. The junction had 10 bases not matched to a gene; V was cut back by 7 bases and J by 3 bases. The germline gives CDR1 SGHTA, CDR2 FQGTGA. The CDR3 nucleotides read TGTGCCAGCACCCGGAATAGCGGGAGGGTTGACACCGGGGAGCTGTTTTTT. Protein sequence: CASTRNSGRVDTGELFF.

This sequence joins TRBV7-2 and TRBJ1-3; D not certain. The CDR3 extends over 13 amino acids. V was shortened by 5 bases and J by 8 bases, with 13 bases between the two germline ends. Germline V gene lookup returns CDR1 SGHTA and CDR2 FQGNSA. The CDR3 region is CASSLSRGDTIYF. CDR3 nucleotide sequence: TGTGCCAGCAGCCTCAGTCGGGGAGACACCATATATTTT. Variable domain in full (rest from reference TRBV7-2 and TRBJ1-3): GAGVSQSPSNKVTEKGKDVELRCDPISGHTALYWYRQSLGQGLEFLIYFQGNSAPDKSGLPSDRFSAERTGGSVSTLTIQRTQQEDSAVYLCASSLSRGDTIYFGEGSWLTVV.

This clonotype was picked up a small number of times. The rearrangement uses TRBV20-1 and TRBJ1-2; D unresolved. This CDR3 is built from 12 residues. V was trimmed by 0 bases and J by 6 bases, leaving 8 bases between them. The V gene's germline CDR1 is DFQATT and CDR2 SNEGSKA (reference sequence). As DNA, the CDR3 is TGCAGTGCTAGAGATATCGGGAATGGCTACACCTTC. Its translation is CSARDIGNGYTF.

This clonotype was detected ten times or more. The rearrangement uses TRBV10-3 and TRBJ1-1; tentatively, D is TRBD1 (5 bases). The CDR3 runs 13 residues. CDR1 is ENHRY and CDR2 is SYGVKD in the germline V gene. The V and J ends lost 1 base and 4 bases respectively, with 7 bases between them. Written as DNA, the CDR3 is TGTGCCATCAGTGAGTTGGACACCACTGAAGCTTTCTTT. Amino acid sequence: CAISELDTTEAFF.

The V and J genes are TRBV7-9 and TRBJ1-2, with 9 bases lining up with TRBD1. Germline V gene data show CDR1 as SEHNR and CDR2 as FQNEAQ (reference sequence). The CDR3 length is 12 residues. The trim removed 10 bases at V and 8 bases at J, leaving 8 bases unmatched. The CDR3 DNA follows: TGTGCCATCGACAGGGGGGACGGAGGCTACACCTTC. Amino acid sequence: CAIDRGDGGYTF. The full variable domain, with the rest looked up from reference TRBV7-9 and TRBJ1-2, is DTGVSQNPRHKITKRGQNVTFRCDPISEHNRLYWYRQTLGQGPEFLTYFQNEAQLEKSRLLSDRFSAERPKGSFSTLEIQRTEQGDSAMYLCAIDRGDGGYTFGSGTRLTVV.

This clonotype showed up many times. This chain joins TRBV20-1 and TRBJ1-2; D might be TRBD1 (6 bases). V was clipped by 6 bases and J by 8 bases, with 22 bases between them. The germline V gene has CDR1 DFQATT and CDR2 SNEGSKA (reference sequence). This CDR3 is built from 14 residues. The CDR3 DNA reads as TGCAGTGCCAGCCCGGGGGGCCAAGCCAGAGGCTACACCTTC. Translating gives CSASPGGQARGYTF.

The genes are TRBV7-9 and TRBJ2-1; the D gene is possibly TRBD2 (6 bases). V was pared by 6 bases and J by 0 bases, with 15 bases between. CDR1 and CDR2 from the germline V gene are SEHNR and FQNEAQ (reference sequence). This CDR3 has 16 amino acids. The CDR3 loop reads CASRSRAGSSYNEQFF. CDR3 in DNA: TGTGCCAGCAGATCCCGGGCGGGGAGCTCCTACAATGAGCAGTTCTTC. Drawing the rest from reference TRBV7-9 and TRBJ2-1, the complete variable domain is DTGVSQNPRHKITKRGQNVTFRCDPISEHNRLYWYRQTLGQGPEFLTYFQNEAQLEKSRLLSDRFSAERPKGSFSTLEIQRTEQGDSAMYLCASRSRAGSSYNEQFFGPGTRLTVL.

The sample holds a few counts of this clonotype. V and J are TRBV20-1 and TRBJ2-7; the D gene is possibly TRBD2 (6 bases). The germline V and J ends were trimmed by 4 bases and 3 bases, with 16 bases remaining between them. Germline V lookup: CDR1 DFQATT, CDR2 SNEGSKA (reference sequence). The CDR3 has 14 residues. For the CDR3, the DNA is TGCAGTGCTACCCGGGGGAAAGCGGGCTACGAGCAGTACTTC. It yields the protein CSATRGKAGYEQYF.